Sequencing of this T cell receptor beta chain was carried out in a study of blood T cell repertoires in COVID-19. At the level of the study: The United States, Italy and Spain were the sources of the acute and convalescent COVID-19 samples. T cells, B-cell-depleted T cells, or PBMCs provided the cDNA or gDNA that served as material.

CDR1 MDHEN and CDR2 SYDVKM come from the germline V gene. J was trimmed by 0 bases and V by 0 bases; bases with no gene match: 2. The CDR3 extends over 15 amino acids. Per the original methods: Cell counts per sample came from amplifying reference gene primers. The table came from immunoSEQ multiplex PCR; TCRdb's copy has only in-frame clones and leaves some out. Clonal size and the V and J genes are those of that table, whereas D and trimming came from the DNA. The table lists around 280,000 clones, approximately 86% of them singletons. V and J are TRBV28 and TRBJ2-7, with 7 bases identical to TRBD2. The material sequenced was peripheral blood. This receptor was taken from a man between 65 and 80 years old with acute or convalescent COVID-19. Here the CDR3 DNA reads TGTGCCAGCAGTTTATGGGTAGCGGGCTCCTACGAGCAGTACTTC. Encoded protein: CASSLWVAGSYEQYF. Together with reference TRBV28 and TRBJ2-7, the CDR3 gives the full variable domain: DVKVTQSSRYLVKRTGEKVFLECVQDMDHENMFWYRQDPGLGLRLIYFSYDVKMKEKGDIPEGYSVSREKKERFSLILESASTNQTSMYLCASSLWVAGSYEQYFGPGTRLTVT.